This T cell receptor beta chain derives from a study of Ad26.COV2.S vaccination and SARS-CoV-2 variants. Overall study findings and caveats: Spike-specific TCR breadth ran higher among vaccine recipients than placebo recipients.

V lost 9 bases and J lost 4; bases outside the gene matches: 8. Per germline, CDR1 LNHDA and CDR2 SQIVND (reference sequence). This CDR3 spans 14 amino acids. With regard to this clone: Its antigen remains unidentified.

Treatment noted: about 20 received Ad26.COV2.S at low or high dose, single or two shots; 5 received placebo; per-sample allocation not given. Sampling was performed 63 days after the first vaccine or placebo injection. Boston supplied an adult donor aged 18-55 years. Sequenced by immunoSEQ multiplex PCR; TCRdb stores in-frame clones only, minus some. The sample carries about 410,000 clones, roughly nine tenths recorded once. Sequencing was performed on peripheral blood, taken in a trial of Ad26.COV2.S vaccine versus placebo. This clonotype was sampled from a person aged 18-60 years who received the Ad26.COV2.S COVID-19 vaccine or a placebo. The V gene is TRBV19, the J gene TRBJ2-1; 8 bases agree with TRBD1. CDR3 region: CASAPGGSYNEQFF. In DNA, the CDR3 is TGTGCCAGCGCCCCAGGGGGCTCGTACAATGAGCAGTTCTTC.